This is a list of T cell receptor beta chains from one sample in a study of T cell responses to AZD1222 COVID-19 vaccine. The table came from immunoSEQ multiplex PCR; TCRdb's copy has only in-frame clones and leaves some out. The table has about 160,000 clones, 85% to 90% seen once; the top ten hold about 4.5%. The sequencing used peripheral blood, collected 28 days after the second AZD1222 dose. These receptors all come from an adult who received the AZD1222 COVID-19 vaccine. Each CDR3 is given with its conserved first and last residue. Fields, in order: CDR3 protein, CDR3 DNA, J gene, V gene, D gene, clone size. D genes are given only for firm matches. Only some rows state a clone size, as once, few, many or a class for expanded clones.

cdr3_aa: CASSPRDSGF
cdr3_nt: TGTGCCAGCAGCCCCCGGGACAGCGGTTTT
j_call: TRBJ1-3
v_call: TRBV5-8
d_call: TRBD1
clone_size: .

cdr3_aa: CASSLLSRGGYTF
cdr3_nt: TGTGCCAGCAGCTTGCTTTCACGAGGGGGCTACACCTTC
j_call: TRBJ1-2
v_call: TRBV5-4
d_call: .
clone_size: .

cdr3_aa: CASSPGLAGAGELFF
cdr3_nt: TGTGCCAGCAGCCCCGGACTAGCGGGGGCCGGGGAGCTGTTTTTT
j_call: TRBJ2-2
v_call: TRBV5-4
d_call: TRBD2
clone_size: many

cdr3_aa: CASSLDRGHAYGYTF
cdr3_nt: TGTGCCAGCAGCTTAGATCGAGGACACGCCTATGGCTACACCTTC
j_call: TRBJ1-2
v_call: TRBV11-2
d_call: .
clone_size: .

cdr3_aa: CASSLAVDRPNTEAFF
cdr3_nt: TGTGCCAGCAGCTTGGCCGTCGACAGACCGAACACTGAAGCTTTCTTT
j_call: TRBJ1-1
v_call: TRBV5-5
d_call: .
clone_size: few

cdr3_aa: CASSPPTGSNQPQHF
cdr3_nt: TGTGCCAGCTCACCACCAACTGGGAGCAATCAGCCCCAGCATTTT
j_call: TRBJ1-5
v_call: TRBV18
d_call: .
clone_size: .

cdr3_aa: CASSLEGTGGNQPQHF
cdr3_nt: TGTGCCAGCAGCTTAGAAGGGACAGGGGGCAATCAGCCCCAGCATTTT
j_call: TRBJ1-5
v_call: TRBV7-2
d_call: TRBD1
clone_size: .

cdr3_aa: CASSLAGLGRDQPQHF
cdr3_nt: TGTGCCAGCAGCTTAGCAGGACTAGGCCGGGATCAGCCCCAGCATTTT
j_call: TRBJ1-5
v_call: TRBV7-9
d_call: .
clone_size: once

cdr3_aa: CASSIWWDRGSGEAFF
cdr3_nt: TGTGCCAGTAGTATTTGGTGGGACAGGGGGTCGGGTGAAGCTTTCTTT
j_call: TRBJ1-1
v_call: TRBV19
d_call: TRBD1
clone_size: once

cdr3_aa: CASSHPSGEVLAKNIQYF
cdr3_nt: TGTGCCAGCAGCCATCCCTCCGGGGAGGTTTTAGCCAAAAACATTCAGTACTTC
j_call: TRBJ2-4
v_call: TRBV3-1/TRBV3-2
d_call: .
clone_size: once

cdr3_aa: CASSVSGLTEAFF
cdr3_nt: TGTGCCAGCAGTGTTTCTGGTCTCACTGAAGCTTTCTTT
j_call: TRBJ1-1
v_call: TRBV2
d_call: .
clone_size: .

cdr3_aa: CATSRAPSGGTTDTQYF
cdr3_nt: TGTGCCACCAGCAGAGCACCCTCAGGGGGGACCACAGATACGCAGTATTTT
j_call: TRBJ2-3
v_call: TRBV15
d_call: .
clone_size: once

cdr3_aa: CASSQAGSSTDTQYF
cdr3_nt: TGTGCCAGCAGCCAAGCGGGGAGTAGCACAGATACGCAGTATTTT
j_call: TRBJ2-3
v_call: TRBV4-2
d_call: .
clone_size: .

cdr3_aa: CASSRATPGQGGYSPLHF
cdr3_nt: TGTGCCAGCAGCAGGGCGACTCCGGGACAGGGGGGATATTCACCCCTCCACTTT
j_call: TRBJ1-6
v_call: TRBV2
d_call: TRBD1
clone_size: .

cdr3_aa: CASSSGDYEQYF
cdr3_nt: TGTGCCAGCAGCTCGGGGGACTACGAGCAGTACTTC
j_call: TRBJ2-7
v_call: TRBV7-9
d_call: .
clone_size: .

cdr3_aa: CASSQAARLNYEQYF
cdr3_nt: TGTGCCAGCAGCCAAGCCGCCCGCCTAAATTACGAGCAGTACTTC
j_call: TRBJ2-7
v_call: TRBV3-1/TRBV3-2
d_call: .
clone_size: .

cdr3_aa: CASNPGQGAPYNEQFF
cdr3_nt: TGCGCCAGCAACCCGGGACAGGGGGCGCCCTACAATGAGCAGTTCTTC
j_call: TRBJ2-1
v_call: TRBV5-1
d_call: TRBD1
clone_size: .

cdr3_aa: CASSELGQGPTGGGYTF
cdr3_nt: TGTGCCAGCAGTGAATTGGGACAGGGGCCCACGGGGGGTGGCTACACCTTC
j_call: TRBJ1-2
v_call: TRBV25-1
d_call: TRBD1
clone_size: .

cdr3_aa: CAWSVQSGAEQYF
cdr3_nt: TGTGCCTGGAGTGTACAGTCCGGGGCCGAGCAGTACTTC
j_call: TRBJ2-7
v_call: TRBV30
d_call: .
clone_size: .

cdr3_aa: CASSELFYGYTF
cdr3_nt: TGTGCCAGCAGTGAATTATTCTATGGCTACACCTTC
j_call: TRBJ1-2
v_call: TRBV6-1
d_call: .
clone_size: .

cdr3_aa: CASSLQGAYGYTF
cdr3_nt: TGTGCCAGCAGCTTACAGGGTGCCTATGGCTACACCTTC
j_call: TRBJ1-2
v_call: TRBV7-2
d_call: .
clone_size: .

cdr3_aa: CASSVIRPGGGYNEQFF
cdr3_nt: TGTGCCAGCAGCGTAATCCGACCCGGGGGAGGGTACAATGAGCAGTTCTTC
j_call: TRBJ2-1
v_call: TRBV9
d_call: TRBD2
clone_size: .

cdr3_aa: CASSFSSVNYGYTF
cdr3_nt: TGTGCCAGCAGCTTTTCAAGTGTGAACTATGGCTACACCTTC
j_call: TRBJ1-2
v_call: TRBV5-6
d_call: .
clone_size: .

cdr3_aa: CASRGNRGSSYEQYF
cdr3_nt: TGTGCCAGCAGGGGCAATAGAGGGAGCTCCTACGAGCAGTACTTC
j_call: TRBJ2-7
v_call: TRBV6-5
d_call: .
clone_size: .

cdr3_aa: CASSATEAQYF
cdr3_nt: TGTGCCAGTAGTGCGACAGAAGCGCAGTATTTT
j_call: TRBJ2-3
v_call: TRBV19
d_call: .
clone_size: .

cdr3_aa: CATSETPGQSSYNEQFF
cdr3_nt: TGTGCCACCAGTGAGACGCCGGGACAGAGCTCCTACAATGAGCAGTTCTTC
j_call: TRBJ2-1
v_call: TRBV24-1
d_call: TRBD1
clone_size: .

cdr3_aa: CASSYSIRGLPDGYTF
cdr3_nt: TGTGCCAGCAGTTACTCAATCAGGGGGCTCCCCGATGGCTACACCTTC
j_call: TRBJ1-2
v_call: TRBV6-2/TRBV6-3
d_call: TRBD1
clone_size: .

cdr3_aa: CASSFGQPQHF
cdr3_nt: TGTGCCAGCAGCTTCGGTCAGCCCCAGCATTTT
j_call: TRBJ1-5
v_call: TRBV5-8
d_call: .
clone_size: .

cdr3_aa: CASSQGGSTEAFF
cdr3_nt: TGTGCCAGCAGCCAGGGAGGGTCCACTGAAGCTTTCTTT
j_call: TRBJ1-1
v_call: TRBV3-1/TRBV3-2
d_call: .
clone_size: .

cdr3_aa: CAWRTGPRKEKLFF
cdr3_nt: TGTGCCTGGAGAACGGGACCAAGGAAGGAAAAACTGTTTTTT
j_call: TRBJ1-4
v_call: TRBV30
d_call: .
clone_size: .

cdr3_aa: CAWSREGMGYGYTF
cdr3_nt: TGTGCCTGGAGCAGAGAGGGGATGGGGTATGGCTACACCTTC
j_call: TRBJ1-2
v_call: TRBV30
d_call: .
clone_size: .

cdr3_aa: CATLGTNYGYTF
cdr3_nt: TGTGCCACCTTGGGAACCAACTATGGCTACACCTTC
j_call: TRBJ1-2
v_call: TRBV7-9
d_call: .
clone_size: few

cdr3_aa: CASGLTTGPPRGGFYLAGYTF
cdr3_nt: TGTGCTAGTGGTTTGACAACGGGCCCTCCACGTGGGGGCTTTTACCTGGCTGGCTACACCTTC
j_call: TRBJ1-2
v_call: TRBV12-5
d_call: .
clone_size: .

cdr3_aa: CASSTRQGSSYEQYF
cdr3_nt: TGTGCCAGCAGCACCAGACAGGGGAGCTCCTACGAGCAGTACTTC
j_call: TRBJ2-7
v_call: TRBV5-4
d_call: TRBD1
clone_size: .

cdr3_aa: CASSGTGEVQPQHF
cdr3_nt: TGTGCCAGCAGCGGGACAGGGGAGGTTCAGCCCCAGCATTTT
j_call: TRBJ1-5
v_call: TRBV5-8
d_call: TRBD1
clone_size: few